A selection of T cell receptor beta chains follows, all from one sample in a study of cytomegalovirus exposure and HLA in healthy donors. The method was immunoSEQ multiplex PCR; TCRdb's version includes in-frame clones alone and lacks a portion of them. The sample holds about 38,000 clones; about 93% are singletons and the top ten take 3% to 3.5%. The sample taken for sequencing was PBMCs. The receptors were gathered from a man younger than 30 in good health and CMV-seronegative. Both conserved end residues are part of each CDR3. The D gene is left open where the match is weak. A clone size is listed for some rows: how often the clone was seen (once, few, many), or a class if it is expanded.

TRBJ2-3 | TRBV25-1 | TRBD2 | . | TGTGCCAGCAGTATCTCCCTTAGCGGGAGGATAGATACGCAGTATTTT | CASSISLSGRIDTQYF
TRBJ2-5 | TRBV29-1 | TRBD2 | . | TGCAGCGTTGAAGGTAGCGGGGGGGCTCAAGAGACCCAGTACTTC | CSVEGSGGAQETQYF
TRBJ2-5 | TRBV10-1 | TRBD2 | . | TGCGCCAGCAGTGAGTGGACTAGCACCTCGGGTACCCAGTACTTC | CASSEWTSTSGTQYF
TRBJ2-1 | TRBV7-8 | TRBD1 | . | TGTGCCAGCAGCTTATGGACAGGGGGGTATTCGGATGAGCAGTTCTTC | CASSLWTGGYSDEQFF
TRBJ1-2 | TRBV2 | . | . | TGTGCCAGCAGTGAAGGTCAGGGCCAACTTCGGGGCTACACCTTC | CASSEGQGQLRGYTF
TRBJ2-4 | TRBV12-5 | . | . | TGTGCTAGTGGTACGGAGAAAAACATTCAGTACTTC | CASGTEKNIQYF
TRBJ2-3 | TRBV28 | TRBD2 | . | TGTGCCAGCGAAATAGGTGGCGGGAGAACAGATACGCAGTATTTT | CASEIGGGRTDTQYF
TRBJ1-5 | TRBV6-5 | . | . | TGTGCCAGCAGTTACGGGCCCCATCAGCCCCAGCATTTT | CASSYGPHQPQHF
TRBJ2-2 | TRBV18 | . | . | TGTGCCAGCTCCGAGACGACTGCCACCGGGGAGCTGTTTTTT | CASSETTATGELFF
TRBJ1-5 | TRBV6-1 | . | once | TGTGCCAGCAGGGAAGGGACAAATAGCAATCAGCCCCAGCATTTT | CASREGTNSNQPQHF
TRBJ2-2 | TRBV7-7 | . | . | TGTGCTAGCAGCTTAAGCTCGAACGTCAACACCGGGGAGCTGTTTTTT | CASSLSSNVNTGELFF
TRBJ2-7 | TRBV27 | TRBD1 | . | TGTGCCAGCAGTTCCGACTGGGACAGGTACTACGAGCAGTACTTC | CASSSDWDRYYEQYF
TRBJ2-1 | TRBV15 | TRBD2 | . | TGTGCCACCAGCAGAACACTAGCGGAGCAGCAGTTCTTC | CATSRTLAEQQFF
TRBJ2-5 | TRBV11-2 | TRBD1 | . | TGTGCCAGCAGCTTAGGGGACAGGGGGTACCAAGAGACCCAGTACTTC | CASSLGDRGYQETQYF
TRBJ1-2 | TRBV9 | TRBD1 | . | TGTGCCAGCAGCTCGCCCTTAGGACAGGGGTATGGCTACACCTTC | CASSSPLGQGYGYTF
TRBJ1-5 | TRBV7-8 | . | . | TGTGCCAGCACCCGGGGGGCTAATCAGCCCCAGCATTTT | CASTRGANQPQHF
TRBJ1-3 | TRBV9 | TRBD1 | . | TGTGCCAGCAGCGTAGTGCCAGGGGGCTTTGGAAACACCATATATTTT | CASSVVPGGFGNTIYF
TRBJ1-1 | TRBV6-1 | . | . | TGTGCCACCCAGGTTTTGGCTGAAGCTTTCTTT | CATQVLAEAFF
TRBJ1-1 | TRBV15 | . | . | TGTGCCACCAGCAGAAAGGGGGTTGGCACTGAAGCTTTCTTT | CATSRKGVGTEAFF
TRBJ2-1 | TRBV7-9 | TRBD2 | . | TGTGCCAGCAGACGGGGACTAGCTGGGGATCGCGATGAGCAGTTCTTC | CASRRGLAGDRDEQFF
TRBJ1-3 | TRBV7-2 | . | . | TGTGCCAGCAGCTTGATCCCGGGAGGTAGCTCTGGAAACACCATATATTTT | CASSLIPGGSSGNTIYF
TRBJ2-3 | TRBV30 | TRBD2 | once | TGTGCCTGGAGGACTAGCGGGCCCACAGATACGCAGTATTTT | CAWRTSGPTDTQYF
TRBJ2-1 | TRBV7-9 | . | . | TGTGCCAGCAGCTTAAGGTCTCAGGGGGAGCAGTTCTTC | CASSLRSQGEQFF
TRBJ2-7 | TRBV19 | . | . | TGTGCCAGTAGTACGGGGGAGACAGGGTCGTACGAGCAGTACTTC | CASSTGETGSYEQYF
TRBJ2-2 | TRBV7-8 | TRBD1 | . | TGTGCCAGCAGCCGGGACAGGGTCGTGAGTTGGAACACCGGGGAGCTGTTTTTT | CASSRDRVVSWNTGELFF
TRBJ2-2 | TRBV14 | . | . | TGTGCCAGCAGCCAAGATATCGGCACCGGGGAGCTGTTTTTT | CASSQDIGTGELFF
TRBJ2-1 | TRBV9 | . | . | TGTGCCAGCAGCGTAGGGACTTCGACCAATGAGCAGTTCTTC | CASSVGTSTNEQFF
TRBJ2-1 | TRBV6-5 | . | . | TGTGCCAGCAGTTACAGGGGACTTAGTGACAATGAGCAGTTCTTC | CASSYRGLSDNEQFF
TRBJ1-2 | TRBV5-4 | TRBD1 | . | TGTGCCAGCAGTACTGACAGGGCTCGGGACTATGGCTACACCTTC | CASSTDRARDYGYTF
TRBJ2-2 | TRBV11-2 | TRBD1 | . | TGTGCCAGCAGCTCCGGGACAGGCTACACCGGGGAGCTGTTTTTT | CASSSGTGYTGELFF
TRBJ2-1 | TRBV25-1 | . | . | TGTGCCAGCAGCCTATCCTGGGGCGGCATCAACAATGAGCAGTTCTTC | CASSLSWGGINNEQFF
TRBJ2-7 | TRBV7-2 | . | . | TGTGCCAGCAGCCTCCGGTTCGAGCAGTACTTC | CASSLRFEQYF
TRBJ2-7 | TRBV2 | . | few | TGTGCCACTCGGTCGGGCTACGAGCAGTACTTC | CATRSGYEQYF
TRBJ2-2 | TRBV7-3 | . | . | TGTGCCAGCAAAAGACCAGGCGAGGGCCCCGGGGAGCTGTTTTTT | CASKRPGEGPGELFF
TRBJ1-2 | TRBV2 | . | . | TGTGCCAGCGTACGAATGGGGCAGGGTGCTTTAGGCTACACCTTC | CASVRMGQGALGYTF
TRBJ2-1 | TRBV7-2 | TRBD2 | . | TGTGCCAGCAGCCGAGGACTAGCGGGAGGGCCGGTTTTCAATGAGCAGTTCTTC | CASSRGLAGGPVFNEQFF
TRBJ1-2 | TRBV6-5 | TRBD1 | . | TGTGCCAGCAGGATACAGGGGCGCTATGGCTACACCTTC | CASRIQGRYGYTF
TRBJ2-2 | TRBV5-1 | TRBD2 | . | TGCGCCAGCAGCCGGAGCGGGGTCTTTGTCTCCGGGGAGCTGTTTTTT | CASSRSGVFVSGELFF
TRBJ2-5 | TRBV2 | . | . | TGTGCCAGCAGTACCATCCAGGAGACCCAGTACTTC | CASSTIQETQYF
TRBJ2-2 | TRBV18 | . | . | TGTGCCAGCTCACCGGAGGACGTCTCCACCGGGGAGCTGTTTTTT | CASSPEDVSTGELFF
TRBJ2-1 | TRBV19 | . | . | TGTGCCAGTAAATCGGAGGCCCTTACCCACAATGAGCAGTTCTTC | CASKSEALTHNEQFF
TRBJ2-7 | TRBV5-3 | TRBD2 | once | TGTGCCAGAAGCTTGGATGTGCGGGGGGACTCCTACGAGCAGTACTTC | CARSLDVRGDSYEQYF
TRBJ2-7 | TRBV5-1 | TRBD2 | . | TGCGCCAGCATGGAAGGGCTAGCGGGGGAGCAGTACTTC | CASMEGLAGEQYF
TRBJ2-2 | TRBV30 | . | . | TGTGCCTGGCAGCGGCTCACCGGGGAGCTGTTTTTT | CAWQRLTGELFF
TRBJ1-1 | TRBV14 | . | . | TGTGCCAGCAGCCTCCGGACAGCGAACACTGAAGCTTTCTTT | CASSLRTANTEAFF
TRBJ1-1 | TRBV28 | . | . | TGTGCCAGCAGCTCCCAGGGACTCATGAACACTGAAGCTTTCTTT | CASSSQGLMNTEAFF
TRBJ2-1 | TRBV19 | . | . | TGTGCCAGTAGTATAAGTCGTGGGGGGAATGAGCAGTTCTTC | CASSISRGGNEQFF
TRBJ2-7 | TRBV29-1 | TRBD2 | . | TGCAGCGTTGCCGGGACTAGCGGGAGGGCCTACGAGCAGTACTTC | CSVAGTSGRAYEQYF
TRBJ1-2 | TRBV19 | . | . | TGTGCCAGTAGTATTGGGAGAGGCTATGGCTACACCTTC | CASSIGRGYGYTF
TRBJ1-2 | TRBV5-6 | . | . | TGTGCCAGCAGCTTCGGGACACTTAACTATGGCTACACCTTC | CASSFGTLNYGYTF
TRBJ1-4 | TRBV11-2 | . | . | TGTGCCAGCAGCTTAGGTCAGGTCACGAGGGCAACTAATGAAAAACTGTTTTTT | CASSLGQVTRATNEKLFF
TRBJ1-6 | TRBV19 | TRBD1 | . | TGTGCCAGTATGGACAGGAGCTCCTATAATTCACCCCTCCACTTT | CASMDRSSYNSPLHF
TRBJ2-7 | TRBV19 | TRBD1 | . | TGTGCCAGTAGTAAACCGGGACAGGGAACCCACGAGCAGTACTTC | CASSKPGQGTHEQYF
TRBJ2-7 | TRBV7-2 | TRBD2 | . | TGTGCCAGCAGCTCCCCAACTACCGGGACTAGCGGACGCTACGAGCAGTACTTC | CASSSPTTGTSGRYEQYF
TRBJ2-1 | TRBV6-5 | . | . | TGTGCCAGCAGTTACAATAGCGGACACAATGAGCAGTTCTTC | CASSYNSGHNEQFF
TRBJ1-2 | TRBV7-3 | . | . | TGTGCCAGCAGCTTTGGGGCGGACTATGGCTACACCTTC | CASSFGADYGYTF
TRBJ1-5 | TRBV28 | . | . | TGTGCCAGCAGGCGGAGGGATCAGCCCCAGCATTTT | CASRRRDQPQHF
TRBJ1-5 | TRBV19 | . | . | TGTGCCAGTAAGATACCGGGTACGCAGCCCCAGCATTTT | CASKIPGTQPQHF
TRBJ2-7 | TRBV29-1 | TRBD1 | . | TGCAGCGTTGAAGGGGCCTGGACAGGGTTTTTATACGAGCAGTACTTC | CSVEGAWTGFLYEQYF
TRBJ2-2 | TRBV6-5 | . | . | TGTGCCAGCAGTCGGGGTTTCAGCGCCGGGGAGCTGTTTTTT | CASSRGFSAGELFF